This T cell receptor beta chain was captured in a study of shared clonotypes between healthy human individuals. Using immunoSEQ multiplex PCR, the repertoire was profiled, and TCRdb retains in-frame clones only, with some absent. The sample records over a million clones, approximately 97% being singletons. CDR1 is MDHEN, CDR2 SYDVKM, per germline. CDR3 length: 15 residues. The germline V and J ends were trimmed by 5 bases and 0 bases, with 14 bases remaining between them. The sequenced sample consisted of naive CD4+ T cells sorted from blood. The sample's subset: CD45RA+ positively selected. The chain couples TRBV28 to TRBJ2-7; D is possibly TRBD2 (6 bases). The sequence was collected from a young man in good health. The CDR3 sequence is CASSPLAPSSYEQYF. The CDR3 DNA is TGTGCCAGCAGTCCCCTAGCGCCGAGCTCCTACGAGCAGTACTTC.